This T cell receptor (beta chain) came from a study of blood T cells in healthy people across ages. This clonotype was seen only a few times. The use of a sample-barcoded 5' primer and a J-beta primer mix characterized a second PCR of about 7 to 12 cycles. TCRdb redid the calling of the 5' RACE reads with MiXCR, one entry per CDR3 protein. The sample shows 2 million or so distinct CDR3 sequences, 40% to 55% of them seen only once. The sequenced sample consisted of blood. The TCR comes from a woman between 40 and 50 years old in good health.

CDR3 nucleotides: TGTGCCAGCAGTGGGACTCCAAGTGACCCTGAAGCTTTCTTT. Translating it yields CASSGTPSDPEAFF. V usage is TRBV2 and J usage is TRBJ1-1; D not certain. Trimming took off 4 bases at V and 6 bases at J, with 15 bases between the two ends. CDR1 and CDR2 from the germline V gene are SNHLY and FYNNEI. The CDR3 length is 14 residues. Looking up the rest from reference TRBV2 and TRBJ1-1 gives the full variable domain: EPEVTQTPSHQVTQMGQEVILRCVPISNHLYFYWYRQILGQKVEFLVSFYNNEISEKSEIFDDQFSVERPDGSNFTLKIRSTKLEDSAMYFCASSGTPSDPEAFFGQGTRLTVV.